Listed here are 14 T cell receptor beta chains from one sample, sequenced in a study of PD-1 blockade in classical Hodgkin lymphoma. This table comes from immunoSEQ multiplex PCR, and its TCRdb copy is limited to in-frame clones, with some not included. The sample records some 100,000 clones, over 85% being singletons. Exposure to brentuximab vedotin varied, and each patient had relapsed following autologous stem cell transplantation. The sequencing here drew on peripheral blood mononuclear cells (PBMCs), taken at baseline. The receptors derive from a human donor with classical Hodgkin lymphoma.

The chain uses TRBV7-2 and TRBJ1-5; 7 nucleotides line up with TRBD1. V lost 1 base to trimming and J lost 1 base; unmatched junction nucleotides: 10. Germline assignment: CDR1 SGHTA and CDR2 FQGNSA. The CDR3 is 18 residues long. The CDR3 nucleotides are TGTGCCAGCAGCTTAGGGCCCCCCAGGGGGGTGAGCAATCAGCCCCAGCATTTT. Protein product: CASSLGPPRGVSNQPQHF.

The CDR3 is CASSLVGVKEKLFF. The CDR3, as DNA: TGTGCCAGCAGTTTGGTTGGGGTTAAGGAAAAACTGTTTTTT. The chain recombines TRBV28 with TRBJ1-4; D unclear. The V end lost 3 bases, the J end lost 8 bases, and 13 bases lay between the germline ends. This CDR3 comprises 14 residues. Germline V CDR1 and CDR2: MDHEN, SYDVKM.

The CDR3 coding sequence is TGCGCCAGCAGCCAAGAGGGAGGGGGGAGAAAAGCTTTCTTT. This sequence encodes CASSQEGGGRKAFF. The chain uses TRBV4-1 and TRBJ1-1; perhaps TRBD1 as D (6 bases). V lost 0 bases to trimming and J lost 9 bases, with 14 bases between them. Looked up from germline, CDR1 is MGHRA and CDR2 is YSYEKL. CDR3 length: 14 amino acids.

The DNA of the CDR3 is TGTGCCAGCGCGGCCCCGGCCAAAGGGGACTATGGCTACACCTTC. Its protein product is CASAAPAKGDYGYTF. V and J are TRBV27 and TRBJ1-2; possibly TRBD1 for D (5 bases). This CDR3 spans 15 amino acids. Germline V gives CDR1 MNHEY, CDR2 SMNVEV (reference sequence). V lost 8 bases, J lost 3 bases, and 19 bases lay in between.

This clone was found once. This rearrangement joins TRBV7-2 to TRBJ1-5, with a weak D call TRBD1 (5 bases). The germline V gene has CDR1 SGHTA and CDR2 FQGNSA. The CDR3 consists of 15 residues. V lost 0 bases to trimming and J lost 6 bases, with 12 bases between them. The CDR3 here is CASSLAGGAGQPQHF. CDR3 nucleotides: TGTGCCAGCAGCTTAGCGGGAGGGGCGGGTCAGCCCCAGCATTTT. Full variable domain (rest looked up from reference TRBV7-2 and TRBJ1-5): GAGVSQSPSNKVTEKGKDVELRCDPISGHTALYWYRQSLGQGLEFLIYFQGNSAPDKSGLPSDRFSAERTGGSVSTLTIQRTQQEDSAVYLCASSLAGGAGQPQHFGDGTRLSIL.

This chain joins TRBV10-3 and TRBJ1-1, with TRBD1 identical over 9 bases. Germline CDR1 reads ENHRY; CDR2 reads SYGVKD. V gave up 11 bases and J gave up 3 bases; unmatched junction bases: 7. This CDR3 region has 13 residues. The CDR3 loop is CAVGGTGYTEAFF. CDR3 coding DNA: TGTGCCGTCGGGGGGACAGGGTACACTGAAGCTTTCTTT.

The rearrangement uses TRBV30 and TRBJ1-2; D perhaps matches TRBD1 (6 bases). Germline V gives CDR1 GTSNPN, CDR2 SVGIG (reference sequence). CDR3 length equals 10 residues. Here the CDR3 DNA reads TGTGGGGCGGGGGCCGGTGGCTACACCTTC. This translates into CGAGAGGYTF.

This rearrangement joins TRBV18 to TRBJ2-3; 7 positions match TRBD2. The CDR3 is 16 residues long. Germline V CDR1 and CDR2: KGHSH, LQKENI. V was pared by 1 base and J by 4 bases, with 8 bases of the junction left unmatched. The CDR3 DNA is TGTGCCAGCTCACCACTATCGACAGCGGGATCAGATACGCAGTATTTT. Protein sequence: CASSPLSTAGSDTQYF.

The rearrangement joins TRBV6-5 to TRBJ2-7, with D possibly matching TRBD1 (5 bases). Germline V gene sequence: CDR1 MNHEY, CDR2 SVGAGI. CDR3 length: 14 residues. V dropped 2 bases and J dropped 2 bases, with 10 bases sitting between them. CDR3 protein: CASSYQGSTYEQYF. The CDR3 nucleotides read TGTGCCAGCAGTTACCAGGGCTCAACCTACGAGCAGTACTTC.

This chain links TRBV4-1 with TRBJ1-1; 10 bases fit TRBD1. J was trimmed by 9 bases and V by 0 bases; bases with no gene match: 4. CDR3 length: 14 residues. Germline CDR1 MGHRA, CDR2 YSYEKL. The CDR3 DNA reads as TGCGCCAGCAGCCAAGACGACAGGGGGCTGAAAGCTTTCTTT. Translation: CASSQDDRGLKAFF.

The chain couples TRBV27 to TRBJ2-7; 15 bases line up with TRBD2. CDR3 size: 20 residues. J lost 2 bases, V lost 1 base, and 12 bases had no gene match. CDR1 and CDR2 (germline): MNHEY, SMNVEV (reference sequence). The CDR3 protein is CASSLLYRGLAGGPPYEQYF. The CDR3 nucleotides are TGTGCCAGCAGTTTATTGTACCGAGGACTAGCGGGAGGGCCTCCCTACGAGCAGTACTTC.

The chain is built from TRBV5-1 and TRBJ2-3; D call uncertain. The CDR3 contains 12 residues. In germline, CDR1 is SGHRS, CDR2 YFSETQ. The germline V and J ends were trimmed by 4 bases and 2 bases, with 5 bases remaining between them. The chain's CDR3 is CASSGSTDTQYF. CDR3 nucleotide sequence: TGCGCCAGCAGCGGGTCCACAGATACGCAGTATTTT.

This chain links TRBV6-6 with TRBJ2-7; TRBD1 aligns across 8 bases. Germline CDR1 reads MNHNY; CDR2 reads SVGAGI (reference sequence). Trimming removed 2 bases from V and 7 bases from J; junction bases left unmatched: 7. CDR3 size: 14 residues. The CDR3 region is CASSYDRGGEEQYF. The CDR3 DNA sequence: TGTGCCAGCAGTTACGACAGGGGTGGGGAGGAGCAGTACTTC.

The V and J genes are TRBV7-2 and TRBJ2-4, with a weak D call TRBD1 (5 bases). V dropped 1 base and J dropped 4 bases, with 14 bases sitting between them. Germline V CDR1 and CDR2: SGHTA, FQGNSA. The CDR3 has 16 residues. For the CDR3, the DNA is TGTGCCAGCAGCTTAGGAGGCACAGGCCCGAAAAACATTCAGTACTTC. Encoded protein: CASSLGGTGPKNIQYF.